The source of this TCR beta chain is a study of cytomegalovirus exposure and HLA in healthy donors. The PCR was carried out with 60 Vbeta primers and 13 Jbeta primers. Data came from immunoSEQ multiplex PCR; TCRdb stores just in-frame clones and leaves some out. The table has under 200,000 clones, approximately 84% seen once. This clone came up a few times. Germline lookup yields CDR1 LGHNA and CDR2 YSLEER. The germline V and J ends were trimmed by 4 bases and 5 bases, with 17 bases remaining between them. CDR3 size: 15 residues. This chain uses TRBV4-3 with TRBJ2-5, with D possibly TRBD1 on 5 matching bases. Sequenced material: PBMCs. The TCR comes from a boy younger than 18 in good health and CMV-seronegative. The CDR3 here is CASSPGRGLPETQYF. For the CDR3, the DNA is TGCGCCAGCAGCCCTGGAAGGGGCCTCCCGGAGACCCAGTACTTC.